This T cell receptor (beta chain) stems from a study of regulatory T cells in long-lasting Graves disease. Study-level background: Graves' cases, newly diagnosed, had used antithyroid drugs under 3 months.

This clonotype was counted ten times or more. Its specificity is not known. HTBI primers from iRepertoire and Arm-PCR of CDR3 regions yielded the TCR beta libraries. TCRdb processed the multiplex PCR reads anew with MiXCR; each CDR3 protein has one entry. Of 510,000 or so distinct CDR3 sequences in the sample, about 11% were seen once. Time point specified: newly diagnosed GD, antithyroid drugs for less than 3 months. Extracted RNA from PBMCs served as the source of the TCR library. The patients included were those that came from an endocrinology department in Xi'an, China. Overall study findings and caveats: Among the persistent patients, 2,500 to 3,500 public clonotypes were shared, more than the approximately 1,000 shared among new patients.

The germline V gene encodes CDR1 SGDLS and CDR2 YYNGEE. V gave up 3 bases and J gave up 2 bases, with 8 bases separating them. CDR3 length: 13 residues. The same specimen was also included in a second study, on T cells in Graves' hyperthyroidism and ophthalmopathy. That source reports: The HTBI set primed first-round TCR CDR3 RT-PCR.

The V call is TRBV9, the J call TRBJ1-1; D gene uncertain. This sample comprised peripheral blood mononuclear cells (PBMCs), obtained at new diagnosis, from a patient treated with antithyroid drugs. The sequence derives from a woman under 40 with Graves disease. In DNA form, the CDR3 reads TGTGCCAGCAGCGCGGGAGATAACACTGAAGCTTTCTTT. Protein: CASSAGDNTEAFF.